The clone carrying this T cell receptor beta chain was counted a few times. TRAV and TRBV primers primed cDNA for both TCRalpha and TCRbeta. The authors amplified TCRs for 20 to 25 PCR cycles with a constant-region primer and a V-primer adapter. From the reads, TCRdb called clonotypes with MiXCR, one entry per CDR3 protein. The data hold more than 50,000 distinct CDR3 sequences, with approximately 25% observed a single time. Time point defined: before trial treatment. The CDR3 has 20 residues. The ends were cut back, 8 bases at V and 1 base at J, with 29 bases in the middle. In germline, CDR1 is WNHNN, CDR2 SYGVQD (reference sequence). This sample is drawn from a study of low-dose radiotherapy and immunotherapy resistance in tumors.

The chain couples TRBV10-1 to TRBJ2-2; TRBD2 might be the D (7 bases). This receptor was identified in a male donor with rectosigmoid adenocarcinoma. This specimen consisted of PBMCs, obtained before treatment. CDR3 nucleotides: TGCGCCAGCTTATTCGAGGGGGTGGTAGAGGAGCGGGAGAACACCGGGGAGCTGTTTTTT. It yields the protein CASLFEGVVEERENTGELFF.